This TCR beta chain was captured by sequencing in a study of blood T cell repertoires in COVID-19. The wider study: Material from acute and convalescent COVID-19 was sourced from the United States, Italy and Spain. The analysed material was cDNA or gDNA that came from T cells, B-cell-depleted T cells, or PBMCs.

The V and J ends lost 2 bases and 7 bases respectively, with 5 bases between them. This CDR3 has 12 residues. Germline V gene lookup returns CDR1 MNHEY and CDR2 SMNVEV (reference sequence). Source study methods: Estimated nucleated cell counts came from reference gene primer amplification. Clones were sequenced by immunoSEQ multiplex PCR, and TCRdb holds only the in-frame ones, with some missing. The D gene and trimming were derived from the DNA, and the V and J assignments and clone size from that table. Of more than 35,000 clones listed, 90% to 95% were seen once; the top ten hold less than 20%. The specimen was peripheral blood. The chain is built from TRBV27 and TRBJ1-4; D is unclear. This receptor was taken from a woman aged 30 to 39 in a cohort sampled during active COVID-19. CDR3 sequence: CASSLRGEKLFF. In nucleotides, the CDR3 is TGTGCCAGCAGTTTAAGAGGTGAAAAACTGTTTTTT.